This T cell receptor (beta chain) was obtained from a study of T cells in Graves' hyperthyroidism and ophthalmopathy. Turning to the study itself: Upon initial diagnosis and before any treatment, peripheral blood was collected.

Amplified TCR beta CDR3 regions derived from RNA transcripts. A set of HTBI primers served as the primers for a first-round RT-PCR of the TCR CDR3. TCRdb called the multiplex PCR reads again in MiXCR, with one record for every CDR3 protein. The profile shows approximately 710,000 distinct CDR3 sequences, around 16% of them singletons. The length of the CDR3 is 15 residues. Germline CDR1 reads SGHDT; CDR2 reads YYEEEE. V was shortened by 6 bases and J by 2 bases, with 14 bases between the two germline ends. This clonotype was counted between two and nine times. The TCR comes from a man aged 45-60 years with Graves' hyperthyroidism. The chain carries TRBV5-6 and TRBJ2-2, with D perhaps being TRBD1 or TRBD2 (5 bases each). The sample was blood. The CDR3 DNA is TGTGCCAGCAATACATGGGGGTTTAACACCGGGGAGCTGTTTTTT. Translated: CASNTWGFNTGELFF.